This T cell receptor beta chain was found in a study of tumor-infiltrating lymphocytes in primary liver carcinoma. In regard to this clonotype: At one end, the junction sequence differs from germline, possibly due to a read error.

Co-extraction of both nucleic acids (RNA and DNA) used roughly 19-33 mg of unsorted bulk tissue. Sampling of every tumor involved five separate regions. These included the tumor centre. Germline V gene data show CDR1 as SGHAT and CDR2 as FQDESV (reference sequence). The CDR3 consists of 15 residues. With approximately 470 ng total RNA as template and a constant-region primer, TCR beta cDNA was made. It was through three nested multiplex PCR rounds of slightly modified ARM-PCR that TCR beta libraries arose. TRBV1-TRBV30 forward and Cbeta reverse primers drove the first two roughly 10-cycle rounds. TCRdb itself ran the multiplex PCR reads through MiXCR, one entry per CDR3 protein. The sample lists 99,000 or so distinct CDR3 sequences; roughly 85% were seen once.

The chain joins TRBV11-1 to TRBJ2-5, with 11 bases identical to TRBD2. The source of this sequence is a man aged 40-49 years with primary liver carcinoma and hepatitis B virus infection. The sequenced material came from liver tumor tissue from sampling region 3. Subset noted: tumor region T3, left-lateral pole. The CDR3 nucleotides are TGTGCCAGCACCATCACGGAACTAGCGGGAGAGAGCCAGTACTTC. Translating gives CASTITELAGESQYF.